This T cell receptor (beta chain) was identified during a study of OX40 agonist ivuxolimab in advanced cancers. Study-wide background: The dose of intravenous ivuxolimab that patients received every 2 weeks ranged from 0.01 to 10 mg/kg. Cohort: roughly 79% men, mean age roughly 60, aged roughly 23 to 90.

Germline V gene sequence: CDR1 MDHEN, CDR2 SYDVKM. V was clipped by 5 bases and J by 4 bases, with 11 bases between them. The CDR3 has 13 residues. Only in-frame clones appear in the TCRdb table, and some are missing; sequencing was by immunoSEQ multiplex PCR. The table has around 95,000 clones, approximately 91% seen once; the top ten hold about 0.7%. The TCR was taken from an adult with an advanced solid tumor such as melanoma, head and neck, liver or kidney cancer. The source was CD4+ or CD8+ T cells sorted from blood, collected in a trial of the OX40 agonist ivuxolimab. The chain joins TRBV28 to TRBJ1-2, with TRBD1 as a possible D gene (6 bases). CDR3 DNA: TGTGCCAGCAGTCCGGGACACTTCTATGGCTACACCTTC. It encodes CASSPGHFYGYTF.